This T cell receptor (beta chain) appears in the sequencing data of a study of T-cell reconstitution after alpha-beta-depleted transplantation in children. The TCRbeta library was prepared with unique molecular identifiers. TCRdb recomputed calls from the PCR reads with MiXCR, one row per CDR3 protein. The repertoire consists of about 200,000 distinct CDR3 sequences, with over 15% occurring once and the leading ten covering around 45%. The sample holds many counts of this clonotype. Its antigen remains unidentified. V lost 2 bases and J lost 4; bases outside the gene matches: 3. The CDR3 extends over 15 amino acids. Study outcomes and limitations: Several hundred expanded graft clones reportedly supplied alpha-beta T cells about two months after transplant. Elevated TCRbeta diversity at day 60 was traced, in some patients, to surviving recipient T cells and thymic progenitors. T-cell counts and diversity at one year post-transplant came mainly from newly produced T cells.

The chain is built from TRBV12-3 or TRBV12-4 and TRBJ2-1, with 9 bases fitting TRBD2. The TCR was taken from a male patient under 10 years old who had a stem cell transplant for acute lymphoblastic leukemia, so the T cells may come from the graft donor. The sequencing used PBMCs, mostly from graft donor cells, collected 360 days after TCRalphabeta/CD19-depleted stem cell transplant. The CDR3 DNA sequence: TGTGCCAGCAGTTTATTAGCGGGGGAGTACAATGAGCAGTTCTTC. It encodes CASSLLAGEYNEQFF.